Listed below are T cell receptor beta chains from one sample, sequenced in a study of blood T cell repertoires in COVID-19. The table came from immunoSEQ multiplex PCR; TCRdb's copy has only in-frame clones and leaves some out. The table lists roughly 380,000 clones, around 87% of them singletons. The sample consisted of PBMCs or T cells enriched from blood (not recorded which). These receptors originate from a man younger than 45 who had recovered from COVID-19. Both conserved end residues are part of each CDR3. A D gene is named only where the DNA matches it firmly. Size tells how often a clone was seen (once, few, many) or the class of an expanded clone, and some rows leave it out.

TRBV10-3,TRBJ2-7,15,-,TRBD1,CAIRFQGAPPYEQYF,TGTGCCATCAGATTTCAGGGGGCGCCACCCTACGAGCAGTACTTC
TRBV9,TRBJ1-2,14,-,-,CASSVGRADYGYTF,TGTGCCAGCAGCGTAGGCAGGGCAGACTATGGCTACACCTTC
TRBV6-5,TRBJ1-1,14,-,TRBD1,CASRSTGGRTEAFF,TGTGCCAGCAGATCTACAGGGGGAAGGACTGAAGCTTTCTTT
TRBV5-4,TRBJ2-4,14,-,TRBD1,CASSLQGRENIQYF,TGTGCCAGCAGCCTACAGGGGAGAGAAAACATTCAGTACTTC
TRBV4-1,TRBJ2-1,19,-,TRBD1,CASSQERVLGRGNYNEQFF,TGCGCCAGCAGCCAAGAACGGGTTTTGGGCAGGGGGAATTACAATGAGCAGTTCTTC
TRBV7-7,TRBJ2-2,16,-,-,CASSLVGGANTGELFF,TGTGCCAGCAGCTTAGTAGGGGGGGCGAATACCGGGGAGCTGTTTTTT
TRBV6-5,TRBJ1-2,15,-,-,CASSYFRQAFYGYTF,TGTGCCAGCAGTTACTTCCGACAGGCTTTCTATGGCTACACCTTC
TRBV9,TRBJ1-2,15,-,-,CASSSEGDHFYGYTF,TGTGCCAGCAGCTCAGAGGGGGACCATTTCTATGGCTACACCTTC
TRBV7-2,TRBJ1-6,11,few,-,CASSLRGPLHF,TGTGCCAGCAGCTTAAGGGGGCCCCTCCACTTT
TRBV6-2/TRBV6-3,TRBJ2-7,17,few,TRBD1,CASSYSTSRGQGYEQYF,TGTGCCAGCAGTTACTCTACTTCCCGGGGACAGGGCTACGAGCAGTACTTC
TRBV7-9,TRBJ2-7,12,-,TRBD1,CASTIGENRGYF,TGTGCCAGCACTATCGGGGAAAACAGGGGGTACTTC
TRBV10-1,TRBJ2-1,14,-,-,CASSDAQGGDEQFF,TGCGCCAGCAGTGACGCTCAGGGGGGTGATGAGCAGTTCTTC
TRBV6-5,TRBJ2-7,13,-,TRBD1,CASSPDRINEQYF,TGTGCCAGCAGTCCGGACAGGATCAACGAGCAGTACTTC
TRBV7-2,TRBJ1-5,13,-,-,CASSLGGGQPQHF,TGTGCCAGCAGCTTAGGGGGCGGTCAGCCCCAGCATTTT
TRBV3-1/TRBV3-2,TRBJ1-1,14,-,-,CASSQGTSNTEAFF,TGTGCCAGCAGCCAAGGGACATCGAACACTGAAGCTTTCTTT
TRBV7-2,TRBJ2-7,15,once,TRBD2,CASSPRTSGGYEQYF,TGTGCCAGCAGCCCCCGGACTAGCGGGGGCTACGAGCAGTACTTC
TRBV19,TRBJ1-5,15,-,-,CASSIGENSNQPQHF,TGTGCCAGTAGTATAGGCGAGAATAGCAATCAGCCCCAGCATTTT
TRBV19,TRBJ1-2,17,-,TRBD1,CASSISDRSVSNYGYTF,TGTGCCAGTAGTATCTCGGACAGGAGTGTTTCTAACTATGGCTACACCTTC
TRBV7-3,TRBJ2-6,16,once,-,CASSLSTDSGANVLTF,TGTGCCAGCAGCCTCTCGACAGACTCTGGGGCCAACGTCCTGACTTTC
TRBV7-6,TRBJ2-1,17,-,-,CASSLGSSWTSYNEQFF,TGTGCCAGCAGCTTAGGGTCGTCGTGGACTTCCTACAATGAGCAGTTCTTC
TRBV10-1,TRBJ1-6,13,-,-,CASSEGPRSPLHF,TGCGCCAGCAGTGAGGGCCCGAGGTCACCCCTCCACTTT
TRBV9,TRBJ1-2,16,-,-,CASSVRIDRSTHGYTF,TGTGCCAGCAGCGTCCGTATTGACAGAAGTACACATGGCTACACCTTC
TRBV6-1,TRBJ1-1,15,-,TRBD1,CASSEEGTGNTEAFF,TGTGCCAGCAGTGAAGAGGGGACAGGAAACACTGAAGCTTTCTTT
TRBV5-1,TRBJ1-5,14,-,TRBD1,CASSAGGGNQPQHF,TGCGCCAGCAGTGCAGGGGGCGGCAATCAGCCCCAGCATTTT
TRBV6-2/TRBV6-3,TRBJ2-7,14,-,TRBD1,CASSYLDRGGEQYF,TGTGCCAGCAGTTACTTGGACAGGGGAGGCGAGCAGTACTTC
TRBV19,TRBJ1-1,14,-,-,CASSISSPATEAFF,TGTGCCAGTAGTATATCGAGCCCCGCCACTGAAGCTTTCTTT
TRBV6-5,TRBJ2-7,13,-,-,CASRGHSAYEQYF,TGTGCCAGCCGAGGACATTCTGCCTACGAGCAGTACTTC
TRBV27,TRBJ1-6,13,-,-,CASSRSLTPPLHF,TGTGCCAGCAGTCGGTCCCTCACCCCACCCCTCCACTTT
TRBV7-9,TRBJ2-1,16,-,-,CASSLEGGALLIEQFF,TGTGCCAGCAGCTTAGAAGGGGGGGCCTTGCTGATTGAGCAGTTCTTC
TRBV6-5,TRBJ1-1,13,once,-,CASRGYMNTEAFF,TGTGCCAGCCGAGGCTACATGAACACTGAAGCTTTCTTT
TRBV2,TRBJ1-5,12,once,-,CASSYSNQPQHF,TGTGCCAGCTCCTATAGCAATCAGCCCCAGCATTTT
TRBV28,TRBJ1-6,16,-,-,CASSQGVLDYNSPLHF,TGTGCCAGCAGCCAAGGGGTGCTCGACTATAATTCACCCCTCCACTTT
TRBV11-3,TRBJ1-1,13,-,-,CASSDTGITEAFF,TGTGCCAGCAGCGACACAGGGATCACTGAAGCTTTCTTT
TRBV5-4,TRBJ1-1,13,-,-,CASSLSQTPEAFF,TGTGCCAGCAGCTTATCCCAGACTCCCGAAGCTTTCTTT
TRBV19,TRBJ1-1,14,-,-,CASRGREGSTEAFF,TGTGCCAGTAGAGGTCGGGAGGGGAGCACTGAAGCTTTCTTT
TRBV3-1/TRBV3-2,TRBJ2-5,16,-,-,CASSQAVAGTQETQYF,TGTGCCAGCAGCCAAGCCGTGGCGGGGACCCAAGAGACCCAGTACTTC
TRBV30,TRBJ1-4,11,few,-,CAWETAGKLFF,TGTGCCTGGGAGACAGCGGGAAAACTGTTTTTT
TRBV30,TRBJ1-5,13,-,-,CAWSRGSNQPQHF,TGTGCCTGGAGCCGGGGGTCAAATCAGCCCCAGCATTTT
TRBV5-4,TRBJ1-4,17,-,TRBD1,CASSPGTGSGTNEKLFF,TGTGCCAGCAGTCCCGGGACAGGGTCGGGCACTAATGAAAAACTGTTTTTT
TRBV5-1,TRBJ2-5,15,-,-,CASSFLLQGRQTQYF,TGCGCCAGCAGCTTCCTCCTACAGGGTAGGCAGACCCAGTACTTC
TRBV7-9,TRBJ2-1,13,-,TRBD1,CASSSRTGYEQFF,TGTGCCAGCAGCTCAAGGACAGGGTATGAGCAGTTCTTC
TRBV12-3/TRBV12-4,TRBJ2-1,13,once,TRBD2,CASTTSGVNEQFF,TGTGCCAGCACCACTAGCGGGGTCAATGAGCAGTTCTTC
TRBV3-1/TRBV3-2,TRBJ2-7,16,-,TRBD2,CASSQGRGGGISEQYF,TGTGCCAGCAGCCAAGGACGCGGCGGGGGGATTAGCGAGCAGTACTTC
TRBV7-6,TRBJ2-1,16,-,TRBD2,CASSLETSGGYNEQFF,TGTGCCAGCAGCCTTGAGACTAGCGGGGGCTACAATGAGCAGTTCTTC
TRBV19,TRBJ2-2,12,-,-,CASSDRIGELFF,TGTGCCAGTAGTGACAGGATCGGGGAGCTGTTTTTT
TRBV3-1/TRBV3-2,TRBJ2-2,16,-,TRBD2,CASSQVWREGTGELFF,TGTGCCAGCAGCCAAGTTTGGAGGGAGGGCACCGGGGAGCTGTTTTTT
TRBV5-1,TRBJ1-4,13,-,-,CASRTALNEKLFF,TGCGCCAGCAGAACAGCCCTTAATGAAAAACTGTTTTTT
TRBV30,TRBJ1-4,12,-,-,CAWSPGTEKLFF,TGTGCCTGGAGCCCGGGGACAGAAAAACTGTTTTTT
TRBV16,TRBJ1-5,13,few,TRBD1,CARGQGADQPQHF,TGTGCCAGGGGACAGGGGGCTGATCAGCCCCAGCATTTT
TRBV7-8,TRBJ1-1,15,few,TRBD1,CASSLGRGLATEAFF,TGTGCCAGCAGCTTAGGGAGGGGGCTGGCCACTGAAGCTTTCTTT
TRBV5-1,TRBJ1-4,14,-,TRBD1,CASSFQGAGEKLFF,TGCGCCAGCAGCTTTCAGGGGGCCGGGGAAAAACTGTTTTTT
TRBV7-9,TRBJ2-7,13,-,-,CASSRGYPYEQYF,TGTGCCAGCAGCCGGGGATATCCCTACGAGCAGTACTTC
TRBV27,TRBJ2-3,14,once,-,CASSFNRVRDTQYF,TGTGCCAGCAGTTTCAACAGGGTTCGTGATACGCAGTATTTT
TRBV10-3,TRBJ2-7,15,-,-,CAISESVGASYEQYF,TGTGCCATCAGTGAGTCGGTAGGGGCCTCCTACGAGCAGTACTTC
TRBV7-9,TRBJ2-4,15,-,-,CASSNLELAKNIQYF,TGTGCCAGCAGCAACCTCGAGCTAGCCAAAAACATTCAGTACTTC